This TCR beta chain is drawn from a study of T cell responses to AZD1222 COVID-19 vaccine. Study-level results: Once two AZD1222 doses were given, Spike-specific TCR breadth and depth went up. Donors were chiefly white British, with a greater number of females, and clonal diversity was perhaps underestimated.

Assay: immunoSEQ multiplex PCR; the TCRdb copy retains only in-frame clones and omits some. Among about 110,000 clones listed, approximately 88% were seen once. The CDR3 runs to 14 residues. Trimming removed 0 bases from V and 12 bases from J, with 16 bases in between. In germline, CDR1 is SGDLS, CDR2 YYNGEE. To note about this clone: Its antigen is not identified.

Here the sequenced sample was peripheral blood, taken on day 0 of MenACWY control vaccination. The V and J genes are TRBV9 and TRBJ2-1; D is unclear. The clonotype was recovered from an adult in good health. DNA of the CDR3: TGTGCCAGCAGCGTAGAGAGAGGCCCCTTGGGGCAGTTCTTC. It is translated as CASSVERGPLGQFF.